This T cell receptor (beta chain) appears in the sequencing data of a study of high-grade serous ovarian cancer treatment subgroups. Study context: Each sample yielded on average 7,494 unique TCR beta rearrangements from over 12,000 reads.

Assay used: immunoSEQ multiplex PCR; TCRdb lists only in-frame clones, some missing. The table records about 2,200 clones, 55% to 75% of them present only once. Study-wide results and caveats: These tumor repertoires lack spatial information from bulk sequencing. Same-patient tumor repertoires overlapped at about 0.1 to 0.8; different patients barely overlapped.

Tumor tissue was taken before any definitive surgery or chemotherapy was given. V lost 6 bases and J 6 bases, leaving 9 bases between the germline ends. Per germline, CDR1 DFQATT and CDR2 SNEGSKA (reference sequence). CDR3 size: 11 residues. To note about this clone: Antigen unknown.

The origin of this receptor is a human donor with high-grade serous ovarian cancer. The J gene is TRBJ2-1, the V gene TRBV20-1; D is unresolved. Material: tumor tissue. The CDR3 region is CSAVPLNEQFF. The CDR3 bases are TGCAGTGCAGTGCCCCTCAATGAGCAGTTCTTC.